A selection of T cell receptor beta chains follows, all from one sample in a study of T cell changes during pregnancy in multiple sclerosis. Repertoires were generated with immunoSEQ multiplex PCR, while TCRdb's copy carries only in-frame clones and drops some. The profile covers fewer than 75,000 clones, with 91% appearing a single time and 1.4% to 1.5% taken by the ten largest. This specimen was peripheral blood, taken in the second trimester of pregnancy. The source is a female donor with multiple sclerosis, enrolled in a pregnancy study. CDR3s include the opening cysteine and the closing phenylalanine or tryptophan. Each record gives: clone size, D gene, V gene, J gene, CDR3 DNA, CDR3 protein. A D gene is named only where the DNA matches it firmly. Clone size is given for some rows only: seen once, a few or many times, or a class if the clone is expanded.

-	-	TRBV27	TRBJ1-2	TGTGCCAGCAGTTTAACATGGAGCTATGGCTACACCTTC	CASSLTWSYGYTF
-	TRBD1	TRBV6-4	TRBJ2-1	TGTGCCAGCAGTGCCGAGACAGGGAACAGTGAGCAGTTCTTC	CASSAETGNSEQFF
once	TRBD1	TRBV6-5	TRBJ2-1	TGTGCCGTCGGACAGGGGTCCTACAATGAGCAGTTCTTC	CAVGQGSYNEQFF
-	-	TRBV7-8	TRBJ2-7	TGTGCCAGCAGCATGGGCGGGACTGGTCTTTACGAGCAGTACTTC	CASSMGGTGLYEQYF
-	-	TRBV30	TRBJ1-2	TGTGCCTGGAAGGAGGTGGACTATGGCTACACCTTC	CAWKEVDYGYTF
-	TRBD1	TRBV7-2	TRBJ2-2	TGTGCCAGCAGCTCGCCGGGACAGGACACCGGGGAGCTGTTTTTT	CASSSPGQDTGELFF
-	-	TRBV27	TRBJ1-2	TGTGCCAGCAGTCAATACCTCAGGGGACCCAACTATGGCTACACCTTC	CASSQYLRGPNYGYTF
-	-	TRBV7-6	TRBJ2-3	TGTGCCAGCAGCCCCGGTAGGGGGTACGTAGGCACAGATACGCAGTATTTT	CASSPGRGYVGTDTQYF
-	-	TRBV7-7	TRBJ2-2	TGTGCCAGCAGCTTAAGCCACAACACCGGGGAGCTGTTTTTT	CASSLSHNTGELFF
-	TRBD2	TRBV9	TRBJ2-5	TGTGCCAGCACCAGAGGGGCGGGGGGGCCTGAGACCCAGTACTTC	CASTRGAGGPETQYF
-	-	TRBV11-1	TRBJ2-5	TGTGCCAGCAGCTTGAGGCGGGTACAAGAGACCCAGTACTTC	CASSLRRVQETQYF
-	-	TRBV5-4	TRBJ2-1	TGTGCCAGCAGCTTGGTGGGACATGGCGGGTTGGTTGAGCAGTTCTTC	CASSLVGHGGLVEQFF
-	-	TRBV20-1	TRBJ1-2	TGCAGTGCTAGAGTGCGGCAGCACTACACCTTC	CSARVRQHYTF
-	TRBD1	TRBV13	TRBJ2-7	TGTGCCAGCAGCTCGGGGGAACAGGGGGCATATCGCGAGCAGTACTTC	CASSSGEQGAYREQYF
-	TRBD2	TRBV11-2	TRBJ2-5	TGTGCCAGCAGCTTGGGCCAGCGGGAACAAGAGACCCAGTACTTC	CASSLGQREQETQYF
-	-	TRBV5-4	TRBJ2-7	TGTGCCAGCAGCGAATCCACCACAGTTTACGAGCAGTACTTC	CASSESTTVYEQYF